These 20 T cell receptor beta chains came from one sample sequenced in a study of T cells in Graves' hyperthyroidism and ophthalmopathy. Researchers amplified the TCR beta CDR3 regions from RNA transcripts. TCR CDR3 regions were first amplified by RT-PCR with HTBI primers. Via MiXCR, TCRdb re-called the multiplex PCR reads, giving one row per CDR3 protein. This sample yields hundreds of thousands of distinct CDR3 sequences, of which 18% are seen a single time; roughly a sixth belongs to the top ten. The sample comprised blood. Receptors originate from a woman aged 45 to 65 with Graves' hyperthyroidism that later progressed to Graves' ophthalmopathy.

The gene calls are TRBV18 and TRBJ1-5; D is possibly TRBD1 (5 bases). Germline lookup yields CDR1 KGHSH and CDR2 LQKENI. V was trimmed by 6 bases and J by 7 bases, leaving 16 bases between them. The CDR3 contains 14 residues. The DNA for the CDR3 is TGTGCCAGCTCTGGAGACAGAACAGTCCAGCCCCAGCATTTT. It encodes CASSGDRTVQPQHF. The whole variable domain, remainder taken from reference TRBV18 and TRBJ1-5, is NAGVMQNPRHLVRRRGQEARLRCSPMKGHSHVYWYRQLPEEGLKFMVYLQKENIIDESGMPKERFSAEFPKEGPSILRIQQVVRGDSAAYFCASSGDRTVQPQHFGDGTRLSIL.

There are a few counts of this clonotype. CDR3: CAWSVLASGGTDTQYF. In nucleotides, the CDR3 is TGTGCCTGGAGTGTACTTGCTAGCGGGGGCACAGATACGCAGTATTTT. V is TRBV30 and J is TRBJ2-3; 9 bases are shared with TRBD2. Germline assignment: CDR1 GTSNPN and CDR2 SVGIG (reference sequence). This CDR3 is built from 16 residues. Trimming removed 0 bases from V and 1 base from J; junction bases left unmatched: 5.

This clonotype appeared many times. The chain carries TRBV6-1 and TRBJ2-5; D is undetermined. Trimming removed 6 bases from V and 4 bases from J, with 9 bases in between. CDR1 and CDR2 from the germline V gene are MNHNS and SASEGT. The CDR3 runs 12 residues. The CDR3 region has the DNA TGTGCCAGCAGCGAGTATCGAGAGACCCAGTACTTC. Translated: CASSEYRETQYF.

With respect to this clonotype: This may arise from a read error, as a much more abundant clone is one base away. CDR3 amino acids: CASGPALAYEQYF. In nucleotides, the CDR3 is TGTGCCAGCGGCCCGGCCCTGGCGTACGAGCAGTACTTC. The chain links TRBV13 to TRBJ2-7; D unresolved. Germline lookup yields CDR1 PRHDT and CDR2 FYEKMQ (reference sequence). With 8 bases removed from V and 4 bases from J, the gap between germline ends came to 15 bases. CDR3 length: 13 residues.

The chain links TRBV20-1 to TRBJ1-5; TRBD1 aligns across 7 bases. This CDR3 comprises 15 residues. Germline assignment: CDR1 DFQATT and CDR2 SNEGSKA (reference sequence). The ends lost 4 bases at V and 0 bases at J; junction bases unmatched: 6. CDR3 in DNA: TGCAGTGCTACTTCCGGGACAGATAGCAATCAGCCCCAGCATTTT. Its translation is CSATSGTDSNQPQHF.

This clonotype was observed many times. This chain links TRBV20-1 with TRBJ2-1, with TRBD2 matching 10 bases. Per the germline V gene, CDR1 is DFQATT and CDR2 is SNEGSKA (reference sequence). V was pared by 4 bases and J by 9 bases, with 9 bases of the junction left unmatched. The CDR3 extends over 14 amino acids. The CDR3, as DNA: TGCAGTGCTACGGGTAGCGGGGGGTTAAGTGAGCAGTTCTTC. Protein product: CSATGSGGLSEQFF.

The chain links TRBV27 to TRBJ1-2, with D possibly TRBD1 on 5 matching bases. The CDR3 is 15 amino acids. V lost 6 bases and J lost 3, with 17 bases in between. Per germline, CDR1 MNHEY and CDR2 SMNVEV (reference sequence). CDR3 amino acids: CASRPGQGPYYGYTF. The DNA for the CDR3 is TGTGCCAGCAGACCTGGGCAGGGACCCTACTATGGCTACACCTTC.

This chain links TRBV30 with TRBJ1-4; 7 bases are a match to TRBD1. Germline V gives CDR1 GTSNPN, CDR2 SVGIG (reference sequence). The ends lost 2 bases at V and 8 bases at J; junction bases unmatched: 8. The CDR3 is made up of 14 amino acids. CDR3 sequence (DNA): TGTGCCTGGAGTACTGGAGGGGGCAGGGAAAAACTGTTTTTT. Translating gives CAWSTGGGREKLFF.

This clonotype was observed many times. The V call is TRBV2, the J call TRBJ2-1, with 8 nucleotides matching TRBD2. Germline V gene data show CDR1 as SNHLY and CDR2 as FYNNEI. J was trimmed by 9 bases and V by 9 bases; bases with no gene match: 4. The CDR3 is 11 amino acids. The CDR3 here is CARWAGGEQFF. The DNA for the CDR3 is TGTGCCAGATGGGCGGGGGGTGAGCAGTTCTTC.

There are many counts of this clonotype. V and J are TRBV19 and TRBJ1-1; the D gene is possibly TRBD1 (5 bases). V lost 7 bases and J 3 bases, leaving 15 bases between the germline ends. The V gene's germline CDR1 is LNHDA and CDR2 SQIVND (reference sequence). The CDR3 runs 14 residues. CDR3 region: CASTLLGADTEAFF. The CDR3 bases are TGTGCCAGTACCTTACTAGGGGCTGACACTGAAGCTTTCTTT.

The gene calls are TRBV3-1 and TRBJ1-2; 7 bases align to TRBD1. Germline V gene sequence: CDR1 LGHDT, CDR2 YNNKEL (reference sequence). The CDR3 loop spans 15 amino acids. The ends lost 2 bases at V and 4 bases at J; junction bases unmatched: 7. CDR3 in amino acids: CASSQMLRGPYGYTF. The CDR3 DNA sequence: TGTGCCAGCAGCCAAATGTTGAGGGGGCCCTATGGCTACACCTTC.

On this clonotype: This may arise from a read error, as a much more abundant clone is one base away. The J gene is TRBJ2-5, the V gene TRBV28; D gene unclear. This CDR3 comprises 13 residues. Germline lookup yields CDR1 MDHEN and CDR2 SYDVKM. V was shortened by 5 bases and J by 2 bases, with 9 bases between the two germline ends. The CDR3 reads CASSASRQETQYF. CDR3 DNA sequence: TGTGCCAGCAGTGCGTCTCGGCAAGAGACCCAGTACTTC.

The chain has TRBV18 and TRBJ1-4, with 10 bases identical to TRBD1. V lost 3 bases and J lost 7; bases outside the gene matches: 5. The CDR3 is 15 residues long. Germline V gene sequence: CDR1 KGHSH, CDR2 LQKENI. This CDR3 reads CASSPKDRGAEKLFF. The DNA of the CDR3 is TGTGCCAGCTCACCCAAGGACAGGGGGGCTGAAAAACTGTTTTTT.

As DNA, the CDR3 is TGCGCCAGCAGCTCGTATCGAGGGACAGGGGGCGAGCAGTACTTC. This gives the protein CASSSYRGTGGEQYF. This chain uses TRBV5-1 with TRBJ2-7; 11 positions match TRBD1. CDR1 SGHRS and CDR2 YFSETQ come from the germline V gene. The J segment lost 6 bases and the V segment lost 3 bases, leaving 8 bases of the junction unmatched. This CDR3 contains 15 residues.

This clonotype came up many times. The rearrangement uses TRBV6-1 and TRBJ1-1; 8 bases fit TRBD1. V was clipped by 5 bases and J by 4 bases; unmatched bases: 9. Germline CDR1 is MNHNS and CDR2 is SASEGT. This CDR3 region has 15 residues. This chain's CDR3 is CASSRDRPVSTEAFF. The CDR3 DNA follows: TGTGCCAGCAGTAGGGACAGGCCGGTCAGCACTGAAGCTTTCTTT.

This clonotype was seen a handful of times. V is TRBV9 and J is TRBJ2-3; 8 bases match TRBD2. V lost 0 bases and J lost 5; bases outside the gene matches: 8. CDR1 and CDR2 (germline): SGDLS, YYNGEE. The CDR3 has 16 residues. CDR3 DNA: TGTGCCAGCAGCGTAGTAGAGCGGGGGTTGGGAGATACGCAGTATTTT. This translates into CASSVVERGLGDTQYF.

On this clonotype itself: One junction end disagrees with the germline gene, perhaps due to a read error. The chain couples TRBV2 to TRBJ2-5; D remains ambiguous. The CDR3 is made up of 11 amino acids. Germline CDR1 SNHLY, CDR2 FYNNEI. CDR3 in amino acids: CASGQEEAQYF. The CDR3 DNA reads TGTGCCAGTGGGCAGGAAGAGGCCCAGTACTTC.

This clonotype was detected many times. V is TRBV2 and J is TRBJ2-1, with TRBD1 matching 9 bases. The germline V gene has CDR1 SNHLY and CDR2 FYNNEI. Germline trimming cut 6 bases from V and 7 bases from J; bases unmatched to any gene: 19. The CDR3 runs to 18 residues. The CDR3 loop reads CASRNPSRDRDFVNEQFF. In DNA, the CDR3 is TGTGCCAGCAGGAACCCTTCCCGGGACAGGGATTTCGTAAATGAGCAGTTCTTC.

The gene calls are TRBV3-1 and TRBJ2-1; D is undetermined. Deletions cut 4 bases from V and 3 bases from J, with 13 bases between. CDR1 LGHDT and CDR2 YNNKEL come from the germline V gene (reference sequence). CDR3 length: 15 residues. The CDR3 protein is CASSPQVGLYNEQFF. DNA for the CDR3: TGTGCCAGCAGCCCTCAGGTTGGGCTCTACAATGAGCAGTTCTTC.

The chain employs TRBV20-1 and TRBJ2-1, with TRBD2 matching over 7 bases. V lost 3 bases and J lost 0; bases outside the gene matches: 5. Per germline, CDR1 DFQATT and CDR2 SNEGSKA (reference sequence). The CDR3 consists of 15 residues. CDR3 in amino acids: CSARDGGGSYNEQFF. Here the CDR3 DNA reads TGCAGTGCTAGGGACGGCGGGGGCTCCTACAATGAGCAGTTCTTC.